This entry lists 28 T cell receptor beta chains sequenced from one sample in a study of blood T cell repertoires in COVID-19. Some clones are missing from TCRdb's copy, which holds only in-frame ones; the method was immunoSEQ multiplex PCR. The data show about 95,000 clones, with about 89% seen just once and roughly 3.5% held by the top ten. The sample was peripheral blood. These receptor sequences come from a woman aged 70-85 years with acute or convalescent COVID-19.

The genes are TRBV5-1 and TRBJ1-4; 9 bases agree with TRBD1. Germline V lookup: CDR1 SGHRS, CDR2 YFSETQ. This CDR3 is built from 18 residues. Unmatched junction bases numbered 12, after V lost 4 bases and J lost 2 bases. CDR3 sequence reads: CASSRGLGQGGTNEKLFF. The CDR3 DNA follows: TGCGCCAGCAGCCGAGGGCTGGGACAGGGAGGGACTAATGAAAAACTGTTTTTT.

With regard to this clone: The DNA is left out, because the CDR3 cannot be placed on it with certainty; the CDR3 is given as TCRdb lists it. This chain links TRBV21-1 with TRBJ2-7; TRBD2, the D gene given by the table, was not confirmed from the DNA. TRBV21-1 is listed as a pseudogene. The CDR3 is 18 amino acids in total, end residues counted. CDR3 amino acids: CASNRRVAGGACAYEQYV.

The V call is TRBV28, the J call TRBJ2-7; the match to TRBD2 covers 8 bases. The trim removed 7 bases at V and 0 bases at J, leaving 2 bases unmatched. The length of the CDR3 is 13 residues. Germline V CDR1 and CDR2: MDHEN, SYDVKM. The DNA of the CDR3 is TGTGCCAGCACGGGAGGGTCCTCCTACGAGCAGTACTTC. It specifies CASTGGSSYEQYF.

V gene TRBV24-1 combines with J gene TRBJ2-3, with a possible D match to TRBD1 (6 bases). The CDR3 covers 13 residues. Trimming shortened V by 5 bases and J by 5 bases, and 10 bases separated the two germline ends. From germline, CDR1 is KGHDR and CDR2 SFDVKD. As DNA, the CDR3 is TGTGCCACCAGTGGACAGGCACGAGATACGCAGTATTTT. This sequence encodes CATSGQARDTQYF.

The V call is TRBV28, the J call TRBJ1-3; D unclear. CDR3 length: 11 residues. Trimming took off 1 base at V and 7 bases at J, with 2 bases between the two ends. Looked up from germline, CDR1 is MDHEN and CDR2 is SYDVKM. The CDR3 loop is CASSLSNTIYF. CDR3 bases: TGTGCCAGCAGTTTATCGAACACCATATATTTT.

This chain connects TRBV19 to TRBJ1-5, with D possibly matching TRBD1 (6 bases). The V gene lost 0 bases and the J gene lost 6 bases, with 9 bases spanning the gap. The germline V gene encodes CDR1 LNHDA and CDR2 SQIVND (reference sequence). This CDR3 comprises 14 residues. The CDR3 reads CASSIDSTGQPQHF. The DNA of the CDR3 is TGTGCCAGTAGTATAGATTCGACAGGTCAGCCCCAGCATTTT.

The chain uses TRBV4-1 and TRBJ2-2; 10 positions match TRBD1. The CDR3 length is 18 residues. V lost 1 base to trimming and J lost 5 bases; unmatched junction nucleotides: 10. Germline CDR1 MGHRA, CDR2 YSYEKL. The CDR3 here is CASSQASRGQGGTGELFF. The CDR3 DNA is TGCGCCAGCAGCCAAGCTTCGCGTGGACAGGGGGGGACCGGGGAGCTGTTTTTT.

V usage is TRBV10-3 and J usage is TRBJ2-1; 7 nucleotides line up with TRBD1. J was trimmed by 14 bases and V by 2 bases; bases with no gene match: 18. This CDR3 has 16 amino acids. Germline CDR1 ENHRY, CDR2 SYGVKD. This CDR3 is CAISEGKPGQTMNEFF. The CDR3 coding sequence is TGTGCCATCAGTGAGGGGAAACCGGGACAGACAATGAACGAGTTCTTC.

This rearrangement joins TRBV18 to TRBJ2-7; D is possibly TRBD2 (5 bases). CDR1 and CDR2 from the germline V gene are KGHSH and LQKENI. Trimming left V 1 base short and J 5 bases short, with 15 bases between. CDR3 length: 15 amino acids. The DNA for the CDR3 is TGTGCCAGCTCACCACTTCCGGTAGGGAGTAACGAGCAGTACTTC. This gives the protein CASSPLPVGSNEQYF.

The chain carries TRBV20-1 and TRBJ2-3; D is possibly TRBD1 (5 bases). V was pared by 3 bases and J by 3 bases, with 16 bases between. Germline CDR1 is DFQATT and CDR2 is SNEGSKA (reference sequence). This CDR3 is built from 15 residues. In DNA, the CDR3 is TGCAGTGCTAGTTACTCAGGGTACGGGACAGATACGCAGTATTTT. It specifies CSASYSGYGTDTQYF.

J is TRBJ2-4 and V is TRBV2; the D gene is possibly TRBD2 (6 bases). Per the germline V gene, CDR1 is SNHLY and CDR2 is FYNNEI. The CDR3 is made up of 16 amino acids. V gave up 6 bases and J gave up 7 bases, with 22 bases separating them. The CDR3 coding sequence is TGTGCCAGCAGCGCCCGGGACTCGCATCAAAGGAACATTCAGTACTTC. Protein sequence: CASSARDSHQRNIQYF.

The CDR3 bases are TGTGCCAGTAGCCGGACTAACTCTGGGGCCAACGTCCTGACTTTC. Translating it yields CASSRTNSGANVLTF. V and J are TRBV19 and TRBJ2-6; TRBD2 is a possible D gene (6 bases). The CDR3 length is 15 residues. Germline V gene data show CDR1 as LNHDA and CDR2 as SQIVND (reference sequence). Trimming removed 6 bases from V and 0 bases from J, with 9 bases in between.

This sequence joins TRBV4-1 and TRBJ2-1; 11 bases map to TRBD2. This CDR3 region has 19 residues. Per germline, CDR1 MGHRA and CDR2 YSYEKL. V was pared by 4 bases and J by 2 bases, with 13 bases of the junction left unmatched. The CDR3 bases are TGCGCCAGCAGCCCCATACTTCCCCGACTAGCGGGGCCCTACAATGAGCAGTTCTTC. Its translation is CASSPILPRLAGPYNEQFF.

V and J are TRBV6-5 and TRBJ2-7; 7 bases line up with TRBD2. The junction had 5 bases not matched to a gene; V was cut back by 2 bases and J by 4 bases. Germline CDR1 MNHEY, CDR2 SVGAGI. This CDR3 contains 14 residues. The CDR3 coding sequence is TGTGCCAGCAGTTACCGACCTAGCGGTTACGAGCAGTACTTC. Its protein is CASSYRPSGYEQYF.

V gene TRBV11-3 combines with J gene TRBJ2-1; 8 nucleotides match TRBD2. V dropped 0 bases and J dropped 6; count of bases not matched to a gene: 7. This CDR3 has 16 amino acids. CDR1 and CDR2 from the germline V gene are SGHNT and YENEEA. CDR3 sequence reads: CASSLDGRGGSNEQFF. As DNA, the CDR3 is TGTGCCAGCAGCTTAGATGGTCGCGGGGGGAGCAATGAGCAGTTCTTC.

The chain has TRBV18 and TRBJ2-7, with D possibly matching TRBD2 (6 bases). Germline lookup yields CDR1 KGHSH and CDR2 LQKENI. This CDR3 region has 14 residues. Trimming pared 3 bases from V and 2 bases from J, leaving 11 bases between. The chain's CDR3 is CASSPSGVTYEQYF. The CDR3 DNA reads TGTGCCAGCTCACCGTCGGGAGTTACCTACGAGCAGTACTTC.

This clone has a single count. The CDR3 loop is CASSQAYQGPNSGNTIYF. Here the CDR3 DNA reads TGTGCCAGCAGCCAAGCTTATCAGGGGCCTAATTCTGGAAACACCATATATTTT. The genes are TRBV4-2 and TRBJ1-3, with D maybe TRBD1 (6 bases). The V end was cut by 1 base, the J end by 1 base, with 17 bases between. The germline CDR1 and CDR2 sequences are LGHNA and YNFKEQ. This CDR3 is built from 18 residues.

This clone was recorded once. The chain is built from TRBV6-5 and TRBJ1-3; D ambiguous. Trimming left V 6 bases short and J 2 bases short, with 11 bases between. In germline, CDR1 is MNHEY, CDR2 SVGAGI. The CDR3 runs 14 residues. Here the CDR3 reads CASRLSGAGNTIYF. The DNA for the CDR3 is TGTGCCAGCAGGTTGTCCGGGGCTGGAAACACCATATATTTT.

The chain couples TRBV4-2 to TRBJ2-1; D is uncertain. V lost 0 bases to trimming and J lost 0 bases, with 6 bases between them. The CDR3 runs to 15 residues. The germline V gene encodes CDR1 LGHNA and CDR2 YNFKEQ. The CDR3 DNA follows: TGTGCCAGCAGCCAAGAGGTGAGCTCCTACAATGAGCAGTTCTTC. Translating gives CASSQEVSSYNEQFF.

Written as DNA, the CDR3 is TGCGCCAGCAGCTATCAGACAGGGGGGAACTATGGCTACACCTTC. This codes for CASSYQTGGNYGYTF. The rearrangement uses TRBV5-1 and TRBJ1-2; 9 nucleotides align to TRBD1. V lost 3 bases and J lost 2; bases outside the gene matches: 5. The CDR3 is made up of 15 amino acids. Per germline, CDR1 SGHRS and CDR2 YFSETQ.

The rearrangement uses TRBV5-4 and TRBJ2-1, with 9 bases identical to TRBD2. CDR1 is SGHNT, CDR2 YYREEE, per germline (reference sequence). J lost 8 bases, V lost 5 bases, and 11 bases had no gene match. This CDR3 is built from 15 residues. In nucleotides, the CDR3 is TGTGCCAGCAGGCGTGAACTAGCGGGCCGGGATGAGCAGTTCTTC. It codes for CASRRELAGRDEQFF.

This chain joins TRBV5-1 and TRBJ1-1; D is possibly TRBD1 (5 bases). There are 16 residues in the CDR3. Trimming removed 1 base at V and 0 bases at J, with 13 bases between. CDR1 and CDR2 (germline): SGHRS, YFSETQ. CDR3 DNA sequence: TGCGCCAGCAGCTTGACTGCCAGGGCAATGAACACTGAAGCTTTCTTT. It is translated as CASSLTARAMNTEAFF. Combining the CDR3 with reference TRBV5-1 and TRBJ1-1 gives the whole variable domain KAGVTQTPRYLIKTRGQQVTLSCSPISGHRSVSWYQQTPGQGLQFLFEYFSETQRNKGNFPGRFSGRQFSNSRSEMNVSTLELGDSALYLCASSLTARAMNTEAFFGQGTRLTVV.

The V call is TRBV19, the J call TRBJ2-5, with 10 bases identical to TRBD1. This CDR3 comprises 15 residues. Germline CDR1 LNHDA, CDR2 SQIVND (reference sequence). Germline trimming cut 5 bases from V and 4 bases from J; bases unmatched to any gene: 7. DNA of the CDR3: TGTGCCAGTAGTCCCCGGACAGGGGGTATAGAGACCCAGTACTTC. Protein sequence: CASSPRTGGIETQYF.

J is TRBJ2-3 and V is TRBV11-2; possibly TRBD2 for D (5 bases). With 4 bases removed from V and 5 bases from J, the gap between germline ends came to 10 bases. This CDR3 spans 13 amino acids. CDR1 is SGHAT, CDR2 FQNNGV, per germline. In DNA form, the CDR3 reads TGTGCCAGCAGCTCGGGGAATATAGATACGCAGTATTTT. Translation: CASSSGNIDTQYF.

The V gene is TRBV3-1 (or the pseudogene TRBV3-2), the J gene TRBJ1-1, with a weak D call TRBD1 (5 bases). The ends were cut back, 0 bases at V and 9 bases at J, with 11 bases in the middle. This CDR3 has 13 residues. Germline V gene sequence: CDR1 LGHDT, CDR2 YNNKEL (reference sequence). The CDR3 sequence is CASSQEMGLKAFF. The DNA of the CDR3 is TGTGCCAGCAGCCAAGAAATGGGGCTGAAAGCTTTCTTT.

CDR3 protein: CASSQGRGIVGTEAFF. CDR3 nucleotides: TGCGCCAGCAGCCAAGGAAGGGGAATCGTGGGCACTGAAGCTTTCTTT. This rearrangement joins TRBV4-1 to TRBJ1-1; possible D gene TRBD1, 5 bases. V was trimmed by 1 base and J by 4 bases, leaving 16 bases between them. The CDR3 is made up of 16 amino acids. Germline CDR1 MGHRA, CDR2 YSYEKL.

The chain combines TRBV5-1 with TRBJ1-6; no clear D gene. V lost 0 bases and J lost 6, with 10 bases in between. Germline V gives CDR1 SGHRS, CDR2 YFSETQ. The CDR3 contains 15 residues. In DNA form, the CDR3 reads TGCGCCAGCAGCTTGGACACATCTAGTAATTCACCCCTCCACTTT. This translates into CASSLDTSSNSPLHF.

This clone was seen once. The V and J genes are TRBV7-2 and TRBJ1-4, with unresolved D. Trimming took 5 bases from V and 8 from J, leaving 18 bases between them. This CDR3 has 15 amino acids. CDR1 SGHTA and CDR2 FQGNSA come from the germline V gene. CDR3 protein: CASSLNTGGWEKLFF. The CDR3 DNA follows: TGTGCCAGCAGCCTCAACACCGGCGGTTGGGAAAAACTGTTTTTT.